This TCR beta chain derives from a study of spatial heterogeneity in lung cancer. Per the germline V gene, CDR1 is LNHDA and CDR2 is SQIVND (reference sequence). The CDR3 is 15 residues long. V was clipped by 3 bases and J by 0 bases, with 9 bases between them. This clonotype came up a few times. Time point defined: sample taken at primary tumor resection. Unsorted whole RNA of tumor, nontumor lung or frozen PBMC was sequenced. Each CDR3 protein gets one entry after TCRdb re-called the 5' RACE reads with MiXCR. The top ten hold 40% to 50% of the sample, which has about 45,000 distinct CDR3 sequences, about an eighth seen once.

Sample: PBMCs, taken at surgery. This chain joins TRBV19 and TRBJ2-1, with D possibly matching TRBD2 (5 bases). The receptor was isolated from a female donor with early-stage non-small cell lung cancer. The CDR3 DNA follows: TGTGCCAGTAGTATGGGCGGAGGCTCCTACAATGAGCAGTTCTTC. It is translated as CASSMGGGSYNEQFF.